These 14 T cell receptor beta chains originate from one sample sequenced in a study of blood T cell repertoires in COVID-19. The repertoire was sequenced with immunoSEQ multiplex PCR; TCRdb's copy has only in-frame clones and lacks some. The data show 150,000 to 200,000 clones, 81% seen once. Material for sequencing was peripheral blood. The receptors were gathered from a woman aged 80 or older with COVID-19, enrolled during active disease.

The chain couples TRBV24-1 to TRBJ2-6; D possibly corresponds to TRBD2 (6 bases). Germline CDR1 and CDR2: KGHDR and SFDVKD. The V gene lost 0 bases and the J gene lost 4 bases, with 15 bases spanning the gap. The CDR3 loop spans 18 amino acids. For the CDR3, the DNA is TGTGCCACCAGTGATTTGTTGGGGGAGGCCCCCGGGGCCAACGTCCTGACTTTC. The encoded protein is CATSDLLGEAPGANVLTF.

This chain joins TRBV2 and TRBJ2-2; possible D gene TRBD1, 6 bases. The CDR3 contains 14 residues. Trimming left V 7 bases short and J 3 bases short, with 12 bases between. Germline V gives CDR1 SNHLY, CDR2 FYNNEI. In DNA, the CDR3 is TGTGCCAGCAATAAGGACAGATACACCGGGGAGCTGTTTTTT. Its translation: CASNKDRYTGELFF.

V and J are TRBV5-1 and TRBJ1-1; maybe TRBD1 (5 bases). The ends were cut back, 4 bases at V and 5 bases at J, with 15 bases in the middle. CDR1 SGHRS and CDR2 YFSETQ come from the germline V gene. The CDR3 sequence is 14 residues long. The CDR3 spells CASSPVPGGTEAFF. DNA for the CDR3: TGCGCCAGCAGCCCGGTCCCTGGGGGGACTGAAGCTTTCTTT.

This sequence joins TRBV7-9 and TRBJ2-5; 7 bases are shared with TRBD2. This CDR3 is 13 amino acids long. Germline CDR1 is SEHNR and CDR2 is FQNEAQ (reference sequence). The V and J ends lost 2 bases and 4 bases, in that order; junction bases with no gene match: 1. CDR3 sequence reads: CASSLSGGETQYF. CDR3 DNA: TGTGCCAGCAGCTTATCGGGAGGAGAGACCCAGTACTTC.

The V gene is TRBV4-2, the J gene TRBJ2-2; 9 bases fit TRBD2. V gave up 1 base and J gave up 0 bases; unmatched junction bases: 3. The CDR3 is 17 residues long. CDR1 is LGHNA and CDR2 is YNFKEQ in the germline V gene. The CDR3 sequence: CASSQVAGAANTGELFF. The DNA for the CDR3 is TGTGCCAGCAGCCAAGTAGCGGGGGCCGCGAACACCGGGGAGCTGTTTTTT.

The V and J genes are TRBV24-1 and TRBJ2-5, with D perhaps TRBD2 (5 bases). V lost 6 bases to trimming and J lost 4 bases, with 8 bases between them. CDR3 length equals 12 residues. The germline V gene encodes CDR1 KGHDR and CDR2 SFDVKD. The CDR3 reads CATSSEGETQYF. The CDR3 region has the DNA TGTGCCACCAGTAGCGAGGGAGAGACCCAGTACTTC.

The chain has TRBV5-1 and TRBJ2-3, with 8 bases identical to TRBD2. The CDR3 loop spans 14 amino acids. V shed 4 bases, J shed 4 bases, and the junction held 5 bases outside the gene matches. Germline V gene sequence: CDR1 SGHRS, CDR2 YFSETQ. CDR3: CASSRAGESDTQYF. CDR3 sequence (DNA): TGCGCCAGCAGCAGAGCGGGAGAGTCAGATACGCAGTATTTT.

The chain carries TRBV10-3 and TRBJ1-1, with TRBD1 matching 9 bases. J was trimmed by 4 bases and V by 2 bases; bases with no gene match: 2. The germline V gene encodes CDR1 ENHRY and CDR2 SYGVKD. This CDR3 is built from 14 residues. CDR3 protein: CAISEPDRGTEAFF. The CDR3 DNA reads as TGTGCCATCAGTGAGCCGGACAGGGGCACTGAAGCTTTCTTT.

The chain recombines TRBV12-5 with TRBJ1-6; 7 bases align to TRBD1. V gave up 3 bases and J gave up 6 bases; unmatched junction bases: 8. The CDR3 covers 16 residues. CDR1 and CDR2 (germline): LGHNT, FRNRAP. The DNA for the CDR3 is TGTGCTAGTGGTTTATCGGGCGACAGGGTTAATTCACCCCTCCACTTT. It codes for CASGLSGDRVNSPLHF.

V gene TRBV15 combines with J gene TRBJ1-3; perhaps TRBD1 as D (6 bases). V was cut by 3 bases and J by 0 bases, with 15 bases left in between. The CDR3 loop spans 17 amino acids. Germline CDR1 LNHNV, CDR2 YYDKDF (reference sequence). CDR3 bases: TGTGCCACCAGCAGTGGACCCGGGACATACTCTGGAAACACCATATATTTT. It specifies CATSSGPGTYSGNTIYF.

V is TRBV10-3 and J is TRBJ1-2; 8 bases map to TRBD1. Trimming cost V 6 bases and J 8 bases; bases outside gene matches: 8. The CDR3 length is 13 residues. Germline V gives CDR1 ENHRY, CDR2 SYGVKD. CDR3: CAIRPDREGGYTF. The DNA of the CDR3 is TGTGCCATCAGGCCGGACAGGGAGGGAGGCTACACCTTC.

This clone was found a few times. The V call is TRBV9, the J call TRBJ1-4; D is undetermined. This CDR3 region has 13 residues. V was clipped by 4 bases and J by 12 bases, with 16 bases between them. The germline CDR1 and CDR2 sequences are SGDLS and YYNGEE. CDR3 protein: CASSTYLTGELFF. The CDR3 DNA is TGTGCCAGCAGCACCTATCTCACCGGGGAACTGTTTTTT. The full variable domain, in which reference TRBV9 and TRBJ1-4 provide the parts outside the CDR3, is DSGVTQTPKHLITATGQRVTLRCSPRSGDLSVYWYQQSLDQGLQFLIQYYNGEERAKGNILERFSAQQFPDLHSELNLSSLELGDSALYFCASSTYLTGELFFGSGTQLSVL.

The CDR3 DNA reads as TGCAGTGCTAGTGTTTTCGGGACTAGCGGTTCCTACGAGCAGTACTTC. Translating it yields CSASVFGTSGSYEQYF. The chain links TRBV20-1 to TRBJ2-7; 11 bases are shared with TRBD2. V lost 3 bases, J lost 1 base, and 8 bases stayed unmatched. The germline V gene encodes CDR1 DFQATT and CDR2 SNEGSKA (reference sequence). This CDR3 contains 16 residues.

The V and J genes are TRBV5-1 and TRBJ2-2, with 8 bases matching TRBD2. Germline trimming cut 1 base from V and 4 bases from J; bases unmatched to any gene: 6. The CDR3 has 16 residues. CDR1 SGHRS and CDR2 YFSETQ come from the germline V gene. In nucleotides, the CDR3 is TGCGCCAGCAGCTTGTCTGCCGGGAGGGGCACCGGGGAGCTGTTTTTT. Encoded protein: CASSLSAGRGTGELFF.